The sequence of this T cell receptor (beta chain) was determined in a study of monozygotic twins with inflammatory bowel disease. Points from the study as a whole: Especially with disease activity, IBD patients shared fewer clonotypes with others than healthy twins did. With inverse Simpson as the measure, TCRbeta diversity was lower in IBD patients than in healthy co-twins.

Every TCR library consumed around 4,000 ng of total RNA. Two nested PCRs, of approximately 16 and 9 cycles, processed TCRalpha and TCRbeta cDNA. TCRdb re-called the 5' RACE reads; one entry per CDR3 protein, DNA not given. The sample has 400,000 to 500,000 distinct CDR3 sequences; the top ten hold 2% to 3%. Comments on this clonotype: Its antigen is still unknown.

Germline assignment: CDR1 ENHRY and CDR2 SYGVKD. The CDR3 runs to 15 residues. The sequence came from a human donor with ulcerative colitis or Crohn's disease, or a healthy co-twin of an affected twin (not recorded which). This chain links TRBV10-3 with TRBJ2-6. Sequencing was done on a sample of blood. CDR3 loop: CAISGGASGANVLTF.